The clone carrying this T cell receptor (beta chain) was picked up many times. Antigen specificity is unknown. The data belong to a study of CD8 T cells in ankylosing spondylitis. Study conclusions and caveats: For ankylosing spondylitis blood, a TCR beta motif of several highly homologous variants appeared characteristic. Reported data indicate significant enrichment of disease-linked clones within matched ankylosing spondylitis synovial fluid.

In TCRdb, the 5' RACE reads were re-called with MiXCR into one record per CDR3 protein. The sample includes some 200,000 distinct CDR3 sequences, roughly 18% of them seen just once. With 1 base clipped from V and 3 bases from J, the junction kept 8 bases outside the gene matches. This CDR3 has 16 amino acids. Looked up from germline, CDR1 is SGHVS and CDR2 is FQNEAQ. The chain has TRBV7-8 and TRBJ2-5, with TRBD2 identical over 7 bases. The sample comprised blood, either unsorted or a sorted T cell fraction (not recorded which). This clonotype was obtained from a male donor under 35 with ankylosing spondylitis or in good health (not recorded which). The CDR3 bases are TGTGCCAGCAGCTTAGGCCCTAGCGGTCTAGAAGAGACCCAGTACTTC. Amino acid sequence: CASSLGPSGLEETQYF. Full variable domain (rest looked up from reference TRBV7-8 and TRBJ2-5): GAGVSQSPRYKVAKRGQDVALRCDPISGHVSLFWYQQALGQGPEFLTYFQNEAQLDKSGLPSDRFFAERPEGSVSTLKIQRTQQEDSAVYLCASSLGPSGLEETQYFGPGTRLLVL.